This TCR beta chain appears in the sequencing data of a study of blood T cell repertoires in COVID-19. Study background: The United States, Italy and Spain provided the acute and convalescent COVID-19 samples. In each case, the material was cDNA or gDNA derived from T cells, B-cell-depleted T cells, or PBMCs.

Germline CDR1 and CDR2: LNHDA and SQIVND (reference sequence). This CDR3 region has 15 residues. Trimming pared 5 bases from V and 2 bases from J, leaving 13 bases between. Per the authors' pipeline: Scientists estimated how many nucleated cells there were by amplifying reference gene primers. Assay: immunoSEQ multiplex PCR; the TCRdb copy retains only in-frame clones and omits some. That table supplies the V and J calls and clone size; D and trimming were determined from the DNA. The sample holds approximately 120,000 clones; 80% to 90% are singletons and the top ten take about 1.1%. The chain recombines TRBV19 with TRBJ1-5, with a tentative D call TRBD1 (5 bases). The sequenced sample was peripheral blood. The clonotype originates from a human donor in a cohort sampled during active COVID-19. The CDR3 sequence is CASSEWGGGNQPQHF. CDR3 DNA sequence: TGTGCCAGTAGTGAATGGGGCGGGGGCAATCAGCCCCAGCATTTT.